The clone carrying this T cell receptor (beta chain) was seen at least ten times. This record belongs to a study of neurological immune-mediated disorders. Via MiXCR, TCRdb re-called the 5' RACE reads, giving one row per CDR3 protein. The data contain roughly 30,000 distinct CDR3 sequences, approximately 6.6% of them seen just once; the ten biggest clones take up around 8.5%. This CDR3 comprises 15 residues. Germline CDR1 is SGHDT and CDR2 is YYEEEE. With 1 base removed from V and 3 bases from J, the gap between germline ends came to 12 bases. The receptor's source is a woman aged 45 to 65 in good health. This chain joins TRBV5-6 and TRBJ2-3; maybe TRBD2 (7 bases). Sequencing input: PBMCs. CDR3 residues: CASSLFAGATDTQYF. The CDR3 region has the DNA TGTGCCAGCAGCTTGTTCGCGGGGGCAACAGATACGCAGTATTTT.